Sequencing of this T cell receptor (beta chain) was carried out in a study of blood T cells in healthy people across ages. Regarding the study as a whole: Per million T cells, TCR beta diversity dropped roughly linearly as age increased.

Concerning this clonotype itself: The antigen is not known.

Primed by a sample-barcoded 5' primer and a J-beta primer mix, a second PCR proceeded for about 6 to 12 cycles. TCRdb processed the 5' RACE reads anew with MiXCR; each CDR3 protein has one entry. The sample consists of around 1,500,000 distinct CDR3 sequences, 28% of them appearing once. This clonotype was sampled from a woman aged 30 to 39 in good health. The source material was blood.

CDR3 residues: CSAFSGVSAKNIQYF. CDR3 DNA: TGCAGTGCTTTTAGCGGGGTATCAGCCAAAAACATTCAGTACTTC. This chain joins TRBV20-1 and TRBJ2-4; 8 nucleotides align to TRBD2. The CDR3 length is 15 residues. V lost 5 bases, J lost 0 bases, and 6 bases stayed unmatched. From germline, CDR1 is DFQATT and CDR2 SNEGSKA (reference sequence).